The clone carrying this T cell receptor beta chain was counted between two and nine times. This sample was taken from a study of blood T cell repertoires in COVID-19. About the study: The United States, Italy and Spain provided the acute and convalescent COVID-19 samples. PBMCs, B-cell-depleted T cells, or T cells provided the cDNA or gDNA that made up the material.

Original data processing: Reference gene primer amplification gave estimated nucleated cell counts. Sequencing used immunoSEQ multiplex PCR; TCRdb keeps in-frame clones, though not all of them. V, J and clone size were drawn from that table, and D and trimming were deduced from the DNA. The data show 100,000 to 120,000 clones, 85% to 90% seen once. Per germline, CDR1 SNHLY and CDR2 FYNNEI. This CDR3 has 14 residues. The V segment lost 5 bases and the J segment 6 bases; nucleotides outside the gene matches: 5. The rearrangement links TRBV2 to TRBJ2-1, with 9 bases fitting TRBD1. The TCR originated in a woman aged 45-65 years with acute or convalescent COVID-19. Sequences were obtained from peripheral blood. CDR3 sequence reads: CASSPGQGPNEQFF. The CDR3 DNA reads as TGTGCCAGCAGTCCGGGACAGGGCCCCAATGAGCAGTTCTTC.